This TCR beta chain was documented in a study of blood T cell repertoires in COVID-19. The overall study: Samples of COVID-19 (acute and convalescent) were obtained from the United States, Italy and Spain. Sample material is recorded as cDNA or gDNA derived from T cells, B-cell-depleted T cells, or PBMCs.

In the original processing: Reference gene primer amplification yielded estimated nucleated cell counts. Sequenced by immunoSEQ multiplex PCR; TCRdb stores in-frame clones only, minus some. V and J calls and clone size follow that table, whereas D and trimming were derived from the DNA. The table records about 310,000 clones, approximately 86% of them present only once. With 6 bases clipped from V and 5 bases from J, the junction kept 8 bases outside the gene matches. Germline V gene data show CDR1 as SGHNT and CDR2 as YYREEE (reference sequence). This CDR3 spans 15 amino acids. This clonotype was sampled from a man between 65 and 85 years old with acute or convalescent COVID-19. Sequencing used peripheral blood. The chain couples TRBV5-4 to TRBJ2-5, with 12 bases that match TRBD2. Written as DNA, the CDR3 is TGTGCCAGCAACGTACTAGCGGGGGGTGAGGAGACCCAGTACTTC. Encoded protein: CASNVLAGGEETQYF.